These T cell receptor beta chains were read from a single sample in a study of identical twins. TCRdb fed the 5' RACE reads into MiXCR, producing one record per CDR3 protein. This sample yields 450,000 or so distinct CDR3 sequences, of which over 12% are seen a single time; about 0.54% belongs to the top ten. This sample also belongs to another study, concerning yellow fever vaccine responses in identical twins.

The sequenced material came from CD4+ T cells sorted from blood. These receptors came from a woman under 30 in good health. CDR3s include the opening cysteine and the closing phenylalanine or tryptophan. D genes are given only for firm matches. Only part of the rows carry a size: once, few, many, or a class if the clone is expanded.

>TRBD2|TRBV18|TRBJ2-1|few
TGTGCCAGCTCACCATTTACTAGCGGCCATGTTGAGCAGTTCTTC
CASSPFTSGHVEQFF
>.|TRBV7-6|TRBJ1-5|.
TGTGCCAGCAGCCCGATGTGGGGGGAGGGGCAGCCCCAGCATTTT
CASSPMWGEGQPQHF
>.|TRBV3-1|TRBJ1-1|.
TGTGCCAGCAGCCCCTTGGCAGTAAGGAACACTGAAGCTTTCTTT
CASSPLAVRNTEAFF
>.|TRBV5-1|TRBJ1-6|few
TGCGCCAGCAGGTCCCGGAGCAGAGACAATTCACCCCTCCACTTT
CASRSRSRDNSPLHF
>.|TRBV5-1|TRBJ2-5|.
TGCGCCAGCAGCTCGCTTTGGACACAAGACCAAGAGACCCAGTACTTC
CASSSLWTQDQETQYF
>TRBD2|TRBV7-3|TRBJ2-2|.
TGTGCCAGCAGTCCTGGACTAGCGGGGGGATGGTCCACCGGGGAGCTGTTTTTT
CASSPGLAGGWSTGELFF
>.|TRBV14|TRBJ2-4|few
TGTGCCAGCAGCCGCCCAAACGCTAACATTCAGTACTTC
CASSRPNANIQYF
>.|TRBV9|TRBJ1-1|.
TGTGCCAGCAGCGTACAAAGTGTCACTGAAGCTTTCTTT
CASSVQSVTEAFF
>.|TRBV25-1|TRBJ2-2|.
TGTGCCAGCAGTGAGGAGTCAGGGTTTGTCGGGGAGCTGTTTTTT
CASSEESGFVGELFF
>TRBD2|TRBV4-2|TRBJ2-1|many
TGTGCCAGCAGCCGGATTGGGACTAGCGGGGGGGCGGGGCAGTTCTTC
CASSRIGTSGGAGQFF